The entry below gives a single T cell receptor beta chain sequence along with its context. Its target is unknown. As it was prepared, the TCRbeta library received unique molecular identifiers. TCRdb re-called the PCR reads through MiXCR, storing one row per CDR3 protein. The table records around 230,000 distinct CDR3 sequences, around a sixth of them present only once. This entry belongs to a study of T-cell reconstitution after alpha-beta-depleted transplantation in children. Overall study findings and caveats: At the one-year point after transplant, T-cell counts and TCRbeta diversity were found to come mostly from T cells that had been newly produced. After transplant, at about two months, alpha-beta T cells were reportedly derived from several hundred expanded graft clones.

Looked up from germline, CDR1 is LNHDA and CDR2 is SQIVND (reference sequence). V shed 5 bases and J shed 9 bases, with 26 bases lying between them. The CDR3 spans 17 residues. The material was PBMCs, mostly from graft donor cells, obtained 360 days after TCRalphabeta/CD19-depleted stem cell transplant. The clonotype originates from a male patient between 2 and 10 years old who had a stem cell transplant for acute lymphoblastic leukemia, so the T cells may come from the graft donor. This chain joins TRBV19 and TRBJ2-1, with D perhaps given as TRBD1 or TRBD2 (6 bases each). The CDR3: CASSSLGGRAIEGEQFF. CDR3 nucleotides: TGTGCCAGTAGTTCCCTGGGGGGCAGGGCCATCGAAGGTGAGCAGTTCTTC.